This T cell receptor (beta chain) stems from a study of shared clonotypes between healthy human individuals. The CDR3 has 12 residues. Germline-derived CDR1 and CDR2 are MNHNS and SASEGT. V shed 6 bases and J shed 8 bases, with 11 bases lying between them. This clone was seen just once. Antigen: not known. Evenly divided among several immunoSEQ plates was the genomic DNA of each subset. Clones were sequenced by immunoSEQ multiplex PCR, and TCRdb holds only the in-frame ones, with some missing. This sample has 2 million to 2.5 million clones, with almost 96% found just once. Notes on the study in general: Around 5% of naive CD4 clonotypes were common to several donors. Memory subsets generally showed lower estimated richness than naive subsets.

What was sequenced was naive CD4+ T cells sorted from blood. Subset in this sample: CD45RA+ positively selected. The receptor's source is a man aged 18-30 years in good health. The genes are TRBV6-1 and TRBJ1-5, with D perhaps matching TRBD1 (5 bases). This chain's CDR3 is CASRPGSEPQHF. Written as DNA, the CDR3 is TGTGCCAGCAGGCCAGGGTCCGAGCCCCAGCATTTT.